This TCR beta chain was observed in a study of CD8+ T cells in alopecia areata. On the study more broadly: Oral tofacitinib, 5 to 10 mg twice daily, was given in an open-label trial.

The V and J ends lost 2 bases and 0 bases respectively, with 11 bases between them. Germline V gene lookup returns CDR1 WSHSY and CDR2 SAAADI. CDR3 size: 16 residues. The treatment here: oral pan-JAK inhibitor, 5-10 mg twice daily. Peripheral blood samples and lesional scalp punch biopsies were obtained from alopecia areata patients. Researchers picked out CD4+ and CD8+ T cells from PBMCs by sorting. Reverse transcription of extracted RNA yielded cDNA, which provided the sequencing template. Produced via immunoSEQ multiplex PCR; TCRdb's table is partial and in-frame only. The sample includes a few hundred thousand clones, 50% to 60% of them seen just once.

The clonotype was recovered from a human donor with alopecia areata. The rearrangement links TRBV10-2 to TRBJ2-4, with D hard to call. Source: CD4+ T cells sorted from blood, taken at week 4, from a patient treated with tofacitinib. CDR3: CASSEGQHLAKNIQYF. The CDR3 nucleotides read TGCGCCAGCAGTGAGGGCCAGCATCTAGCCAAAAACATTCAGTACTTC.